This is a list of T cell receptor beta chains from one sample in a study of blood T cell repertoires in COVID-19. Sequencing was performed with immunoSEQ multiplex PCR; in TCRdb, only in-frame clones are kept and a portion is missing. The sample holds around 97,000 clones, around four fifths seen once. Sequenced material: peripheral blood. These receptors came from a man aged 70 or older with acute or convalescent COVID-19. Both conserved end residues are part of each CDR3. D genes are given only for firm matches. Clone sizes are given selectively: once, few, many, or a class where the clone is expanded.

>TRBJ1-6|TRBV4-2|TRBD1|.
TGTGCCAGCAGCCTTGGTAACAGGGGTCGGAATTCACCCCTCCACTTT
CASSLGNRGRNSPLHF
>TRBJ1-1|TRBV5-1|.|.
TGCGCCAGCAGCTTGAACGCCAGGATGAACACTGAAGCTTTCTTT
CASSLNARMNTEAFF
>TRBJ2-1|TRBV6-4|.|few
TGTGCCAGCAGCCAAGAAGGACTTTCCCTAAATGAGCAGTTCTTC
CASSQEGLSLNEQFF
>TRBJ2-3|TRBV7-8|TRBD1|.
TGTGCCAGCAGCCGAGCGGGACAGGGGGTCCCAGATACGCAGTATTTT
CASSRAGQGVPDTQYF
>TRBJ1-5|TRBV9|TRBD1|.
TGTGCCAGCAGCCGGGGACAGGGGCATCAGCCCCAGCATTTT
CASSRGQGHQPQHF
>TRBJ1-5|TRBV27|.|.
TGTGCCAGCAGTTTACTCCAGAATAGCAATCAGCCCCAGCATTTT
CASSLLQNSNQPQHF
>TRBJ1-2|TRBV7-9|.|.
TGTGCCAGCAGCTTTCAGGGAAACTATGGCTACACCTTC
CASSFQGNYGYTF
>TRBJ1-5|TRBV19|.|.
TGTGCCAGTAGTATGGGGGGAGGTGGCAATCAGCCCCAGCATTTT
CASSMGGGGNQPQHF
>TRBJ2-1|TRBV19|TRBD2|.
TGTGCCAGTAGTATACCTAGCGGGAGGAGGTCCTACAATGAGCAGTTCTTC
CASSIPSGRRSYNEQFF
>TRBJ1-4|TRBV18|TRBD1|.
TGTGCCAGCTCACCGCCGGACAGGGGCGAAAAACTGTTTTTT
CASSPPDRGEKLFF
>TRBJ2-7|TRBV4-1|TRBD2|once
TGCGCCAGCAGCCTCCTTGTCCTGGGACTAGCTACAACCTACGAGCAGTACTTC
CASSLLVLGLATTYEQYF
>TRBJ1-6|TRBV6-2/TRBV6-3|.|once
TGTGCCAGCAGTTACTCGATGTCGCGAACAGGGAATTCACCCCTCCACTTT
CASSYSMSRTGNSPLHF
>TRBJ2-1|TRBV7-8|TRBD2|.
TGTGCCAGCAGCCCAAGGGACTACCCGTTTGGCTACAATGAGCAGTTCTTC
CASSPRDYPFGYNEQFF
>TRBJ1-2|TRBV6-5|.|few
TGTGCCAGCAGTTACTCCCGGACAGCTGGCTACACCTTC
CASSYSRTAGYTF
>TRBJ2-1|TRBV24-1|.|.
TGTGCCACCAGTGATTTGTCCGGGACTGTAGGGATGAATGAGCAGTTCTTC
CATSDLSGTVGMNEQFF
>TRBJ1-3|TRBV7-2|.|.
TGTGCCAGCAGCCCGACTCGAGCTGGAAACACCATATATTTT
CASSPTRAGNTIYF
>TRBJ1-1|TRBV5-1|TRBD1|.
TGCGCCAGCAGCCCCAGGACAGGGCGGGTGAACACTGAAGCTTTCTTT
CASSPRTGRVNTEAFF
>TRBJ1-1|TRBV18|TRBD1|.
TGTGCCAGCTCACCGGGACAGGAGAACACTGAAGCTTTCTTT
CASSPGQENTEAFF
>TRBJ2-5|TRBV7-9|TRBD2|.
TGTGCCAGCAGCTTTTTGGGGGAGCGGGGAGAGACCCAGTACTTC
CASSFLGERGETQYF
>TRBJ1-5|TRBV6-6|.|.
TGTGCCAGCAGTTACGACAGTAGGCAGCCCCAGCATTTT
CASSYDSRQPQHF
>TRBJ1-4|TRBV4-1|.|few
TGCGCCAGCAGCGGTTCGCCTTCCGGTGAAAAACTGTTTTTT
CASSGSPSGEKLFF
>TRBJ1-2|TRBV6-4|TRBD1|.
TGTGCCAGCAGTGACTCAGTCGACAGGGCCATGGAGCTCACCTTC
CASSDSVDRAMELTF
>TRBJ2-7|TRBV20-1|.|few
TGCAGTGCTAGAGAGTCGACTTATCTGTACTTC
CSARESTYLYF
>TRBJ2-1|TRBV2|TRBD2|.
TGTGCCAGCAGGTTACTAGCGGGGGACAATGAGCAGTTCTTC
CASRLLAGDNEQFF
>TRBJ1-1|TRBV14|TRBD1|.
TGTGCCAGCAGCCGACAGGGAAGAAGCACTGAAGCTTTCTTT
CASSRQGRSTEAFF
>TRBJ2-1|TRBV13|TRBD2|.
TGTGCCAGCAGTCGACTAGCGGGAGGGCAAACCAATGAGCAGTTCTTC
CASSRLAGGQTNEQFF
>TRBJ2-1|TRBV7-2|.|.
TGTGCCAGCAGCTTGGAGCAGAGCTCCTACAATGAGCAGTTCTTC
CASSLEQSSYNEQFF
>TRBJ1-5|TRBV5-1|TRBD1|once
TGCGCCAGCAGCCCCGGACAGGGGGATCAGCCCCAGCATTTT
CASSPGQGDQPQHF
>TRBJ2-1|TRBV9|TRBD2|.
TGTGCCAGCAGCGTAGGTAGCAGCGGGGGGCAGGCTGAGCAGTTCTTC
CASSVGSSGGQAEQFF
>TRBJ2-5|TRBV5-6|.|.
TGTGCCAGCAGCTTGGGAGCTGAAGAGACCCAGTACTTC
CASSLGAEETQYF
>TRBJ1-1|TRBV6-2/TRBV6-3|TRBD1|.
TGTGCCAGCAGTTCTCCGGGACAGGGGAACACTGAAGCTTTCTTT
CASSSPGQGNTEAFF
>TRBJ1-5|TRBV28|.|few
TGTGCCAGCAGTCCTGGACAACGCAATCAGCCCCAGCATTTT
CASSPGQRNQPQHF
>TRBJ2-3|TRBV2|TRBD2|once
TGTGCCAGCAGTTCCACGGGACTAGCGGGAGCGGGCGCAGATACGCAGTATTTT
CASSSTGLAGAGADTQYF
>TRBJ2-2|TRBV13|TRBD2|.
TGTGCCAGCAGCTTACCGGGACTAGAAACCGGGGAGCTGTTTTTT
CASSLPGLETGELFF
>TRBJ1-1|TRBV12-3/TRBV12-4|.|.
TGTGCCAGCAGTTTGGGGCAGGGCACTGAAGCTTTCTTT
CASSLGQGTEAFF
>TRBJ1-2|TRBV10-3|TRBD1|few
TGTGCCATCAGTGAGTCCGGGACAGGGTATGGCTACACCTTC
CAISESGTGYGYTF
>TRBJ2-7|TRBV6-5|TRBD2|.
TGTGCCAGCAGACAGCGGGAGTCTTACGAGCAGTACTTC
CASRQRESYEQYF
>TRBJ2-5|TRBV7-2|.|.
TGTGCCAGCAGCTTGAGGCCCGTGCAAGAGACCCAGTACTTC
CASSLRPVQETQYF
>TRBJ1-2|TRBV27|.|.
TGTGCCAGCAGTTTTAATGGCTACACCTTC
CASSFNGYTF
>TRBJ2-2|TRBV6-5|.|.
TGTGCCAGCACCCCTGTCCCGAACACCGGGGAGCTGTTTTTT
CASTPVPNTGELFF
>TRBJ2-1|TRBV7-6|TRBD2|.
TGTGCCAGCAGCCCAGCCGGGACTAGCGGTACTAATGAGCAGTTCTTC
CASSPAGTSGTNEQFF
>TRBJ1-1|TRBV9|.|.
TGTGCCAGCAGCGGATCTCACAGGTTAAACACTGAAGCTTTCTTT
CASSGSHRLNTEAFF
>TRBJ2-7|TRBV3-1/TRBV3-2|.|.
TGTGCCAGCAGCCAAGATACCTACGAGCAGTACTTC
CASSQDTYEQYF
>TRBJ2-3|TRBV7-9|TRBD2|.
TGTGCCAGCAGCCCCGGGACTAGGGGGTTCGATACGCAGTATTTT
CASSPGTRGFDTQYF
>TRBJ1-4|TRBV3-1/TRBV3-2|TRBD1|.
TGTGCCAGCGGGGACAGGGTTAATGAAAAACTGTTTTTT
CASGDRVNEKLFF
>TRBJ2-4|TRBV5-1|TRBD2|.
TGCGCCAGCAGAGGGGGACCGAGCGGGGGGGCCCCATGGGACATTCAGTACTTC
CASRGGPSGGAPWDIQYF
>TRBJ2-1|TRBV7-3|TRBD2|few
TGTGCCAGCAGCTTAATGTCGAGGCTAGCGGAACACAATGAGCAGTTCTTC
CASSLMSRLAEHNEQFF
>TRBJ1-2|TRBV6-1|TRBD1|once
TGTGCCAGCAGTGACAGGGGGATTGGGGGCTACACCTTC
CASSDRGIGGYTF
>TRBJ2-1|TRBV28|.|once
TGTGCCAGCAGTTTATCTCATCGCGGTGCCGTCTTC
CASSLSHRGAVF
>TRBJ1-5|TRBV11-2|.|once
TGTGCCAGCAGCTTATCACTATCGGGTCAGCCCCAGCATTTT
CASSLSLSGQPQHF
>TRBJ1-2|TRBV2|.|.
TGTGCCAGCAGCAGAGCGGACAGCTTGGATGGCTACACCTTC
CASSRADSLDGYTF
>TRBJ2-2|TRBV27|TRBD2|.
TGTGCCAGCAGAGTAGCTAGCGGTCAGGCGGGTCGGGTCGGGGAGCTGTTTTTT
CASRVASGQAGRVGELFF
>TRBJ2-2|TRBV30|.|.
TGTGCCTGGAGCGGACTGTCCCTGAACACCGGGGAGCTGTTTTTT
CAWSGLSLNTGELFF
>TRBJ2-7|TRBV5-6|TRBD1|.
TGTGCCAGCAGCACGGGACAGGGTCCCTACGAGCAGTACTTC
CASSTGQGPYEQYF
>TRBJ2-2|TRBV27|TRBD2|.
TGTGCCAGCAGTTTACCTAGCGGGACGAACACCGGGGAGCTGTTTTTT
CASSLPSGTNTGELFF